The entry below gives a single TCR beta chain sequence along with its context. Antigen: not known. The data were taken from a study of OX40 agonist ivuxolimab in advanced cancers. Study-level background: Patients' therapy was ivuxolimab, an antibody that acts as an agonist of OX40 (CD134).

Germline CDR1 is MNHEY and CDR2 is SMNVEV (reference sequence). V shed 6 bases and J 0 bases; nucleotides not matched to a gene: 10. CDR3 size: 17 residues. The repertoire was sequenced with immunoSEQ multiplex PCR; TCRdb's copy has only in-frame clones and lacks some. The sample yields about 65,000 clones, around nine tenths seen once. Study findings and constraints: In general, CD8+ T cells held more expanded clones than CD4+ did, on average.

The source was CD4+ or CD8+ T cells sorted from blood, collected in a trial of the OX40 agonist ivuxolimab. This clonotype was obtained from an adult with an advanced solid tumor such as melanoma, head and neck, liver or kidney cancer. The chain has TRBV27 and TRBJ1-5; 8 nucleotides line up with TRBD1. CDR3 bases: TGTGCCAGCAGCCCCAGGACAGGGATTTTTAGCAATCAGCCCCAGCATTTT. As protein: CASSPRTGIFSNQPQHF.